Presented here are 2 T cell receptor beta chains from one specimen sequenced in a study of blood T cell repertoires in COVID-19. Profiled with immunoSEQ multiplex PCR; TCRdb holds only in-frame clones, not every one. The data contain over 350,000 clones, roughly 89% of them singletons. Sequenced material: peripheral blood. Receptors originate from a young woman with acute or convalescent COVID-19.

The rearrangement links TRBV28 to TRBJ2-5; the match to TRBD2 covers 9 bases. The CDR3 extends over 15 amino acids. The trim removed 3 bases at V and 3 bases at J, leaving 5 bases unmatched. Germline V gives CDR1 MDHEN, CDR2 SYDVKM. The CDR3 spells CASSFQRGAKETQYF. CDR3 bases: TGTGCCAGCAGTTTCCAGCGGGGGGCCAAAGAGACCCAGTACTTC.

The V gene is TRBV4-2, the J gene TRBJ2-2; TRBD2 might be the D (7 bases). V was clipped by 0 bases and J by 7 bases, with 15 bases between them. Germline CDR1 reads LGHNA; CDR2 reads YNFKEQ. The CDR3 loop spans 16 amino acids. The CDR3 nucleotides read TGTGCCAGCAGCCAAGATGGGGGGGCGTCCGGCGGGGAGCTGTTTTTT. It encodes CASSQDGGASGGELFF.